This TCR beta chain was obtained from a study of blood T cell repertoires in COVID-19 (dated by TCRdb to 2019 to 2021). Study-level background: Collaborator samples came from the United States, Italy and Spain and covered acute and convalescent phases of COVID-19. The prospective study material was composed of cDNA or gDNA derived from T cells, B-cell-depleted T cells, or PBMCs. Where HLA class I and class II types were available, the types were taken from metadata supplied by the sample provider, not from assay-based typing. A de-identified subject ID, COVID-19 status, age in years and sex were almost always included in the sample metadata. The repertoires were released in a freely available public database meant as a resource for research on the immune response to SARS-CoV-2. The samples were drawn from the first 160 participants of the ongoing ImmuneRACE study and from 950 to 1,500 subjects provided by 6 global collaborators. Subjects who had been exposed to COVID-19, were actively infected with it, or had recovered from it provided the deeply sampled blood TCRbeta repertoires that made up the dataset.

Remarks on this clone: No cognate antigen has been identified for it. The sample holds no much larger clone one base away, and base qualities are not on file.

Collaborating institutions collected whole blood in K2EDTA tubes following their own protocols. Collaborator samples were shipped for TCRbeta analysis as frozen whole blood, isolated PBMCs, or DNA extracted from either sample type. Study-wide findings and limitations: The quantity of clinical and demographic metadata differed by source and by participant and was supplied without curation.

TCRbeta CDR3 regions were amplified from genomic DNA using the immunoSEQ Assay, a bias-controlled multiplex PCR. For the original study's pipeline: Within the assay, amplification of reference gene primers was used to estimate how many nucleated cells each sample contained. Sequence reads were collapsed and filtered to measure the absolute abundance of every unique TCRbeta CDR3 rearrangement. Productive Simpson clonality was computed per sample as the square root of Simpson's diversity index over productive rearrangements. TCRdb limited this immuneACCESS table to in-frame rearrangements with V and J called. A share of clones is missing; checked studies link under half to unresolved V genes, and the rest is unexplained. V and J calls and clone size are copied from that table; D and trimming were computed from the DNA. This sample lists roughly 200,000 clones; over 80% were detected once. 25% to 35% of the sample is in the top ten clones.

Sequenced: peripheral blood. This receptor was taken from a man aged 40-49 years with acute or convalescent COVID-19.

The encoded CDR3 is CASIVRTDSQNGYTF. The nucleotide sequence reads as follows: TGTGCCAGCATTGTAAGGACCGACAGTCAGAACGGCTACACCTTC. The V gene is TRBV6-5 and the J gene is TRBJ1-2, and TRBD1 may be the D gene, going by 5 matching bases. The CDR3, cysteine through phenylalanine, is 15 amino acids long. Here the CDR3 DNA is all that survives: 45 bases in frame from base 1. The germline V gene yields MNHEY for CDR1 and SVGAGI for CDR2. Trimming takes 7 bases from V and 8 bases from J, and the germline ends sit 23 bases apart.